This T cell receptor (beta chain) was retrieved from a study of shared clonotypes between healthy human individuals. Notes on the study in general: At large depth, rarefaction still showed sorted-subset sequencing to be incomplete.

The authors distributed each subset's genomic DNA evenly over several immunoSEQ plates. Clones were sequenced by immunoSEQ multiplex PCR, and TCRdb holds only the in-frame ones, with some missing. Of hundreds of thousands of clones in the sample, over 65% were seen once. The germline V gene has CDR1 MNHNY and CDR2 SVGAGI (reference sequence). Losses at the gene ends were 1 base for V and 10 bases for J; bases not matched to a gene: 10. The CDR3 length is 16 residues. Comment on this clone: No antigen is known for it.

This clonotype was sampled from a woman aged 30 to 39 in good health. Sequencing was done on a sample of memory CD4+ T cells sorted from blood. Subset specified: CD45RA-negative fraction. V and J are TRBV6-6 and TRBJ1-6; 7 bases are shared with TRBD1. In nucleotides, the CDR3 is TGTGCCAGCAGTTACTTAGCGACAGGGAAAGGATCACCCCTCCACTTT. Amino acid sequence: CASSYLATGKGSPLHF.